This T cell receptor beta chain was retrieved from a study of beta chain features in type 1 diabetes. Turning to the study itself: Healthy donors, compared against patients, showed similar age, gender and cell yields. Whole-study results and caveats: For cells with high TCR expression, cDNA sequencing could yield over-representation. All four CD4+ subsets of Type 1 diabetes patients contained TCRB CDR3s that were moderately but significantly shorter. VDJ junctions from patients with type 1 diabetes contained fewer insertions and more deletions. Patients' naive, central memory and Treg TCRB repertoires seemed closer to one another than those of healthy donors.

cDNA synthesis used the whole RNA isolate, giving expressed TCRB sequences. The repertoire was sequenced with immunoSEQ multiplex PCR; TCRdb's copy has only in-frame clones and lacks some. The sample lists about 710,000 clones; about an eighth were seen once. With 6 bases clipped from V and 5 bases from J, the junction kept 6 bases outside the gene matches. CDR1 and CDR2 from the germline V gene are ENHRY and SYGVKD. The CDR3 spans 15 residues. This clone was seen a handful of times. Antigen unknown. The sequence was obtained from a man between 18 and 29 years old with type 1 diabetes. This chain joins TRBV10-3 and TRBJ2-3, with TRBD1 matching over 12 bases. Material: naive CD4+ T cells from blood. The CDR3 sequence: CAIRGTGGGIDTQYF. The DNA for the CDR3 is TGTGCCATCAGGGGGACAGGGGGCGGTATAGATACGCAGTATTTT.